The 21 T cell receptor beta chains reported below all come from one sample, sequenced in a study of blood T cell repertoires in COVID-19. Assay used: immunoSEQ multiplex PCR; TCRdb lists only in-frame clones, some missing. This sample has fewer than 350,000 clones, with roughly 85% found just once. Sequencing was carried out using PBMCs or T cells enriched from blood (not recorded which). The receptors shown here come from a woman aged 35 to 49 who had recovered from COVID-19.

This chain uses TRBV4-3 with TRBJ2-1; TRBD2 matches 13 bases. CDR3 length: 18 residues. Germline CDR1 LGHNA, CDR2 YSLEER. The V and J ends lost 5 bases and 5 bases, in that order; junction bases with no gene match: 12. DNA of the CDR3: TGCGCCAGCAGCTGGAGACTAGCGGGAGGCCACCGAGACAATGAGCAGTTCTTC. This sequence encodes CASSWRLAGGHRDNEQFF.

The chain combines TRBV28 with TRBJ2-5, with 8 bases aligning to TRBD1. The CDR3 loop spans 13 amino acids. CDR1 and CDR2 from the germline V gene are MDHEN and SYDVKM. V was clipped by 6 bases and J by 4 bases; unmatched bases: 4. CDR3 region: CASSTTGGETQYF. Written as DNA, the CDR3 is TGTGCCAGCAGCACCACAGGGGGAGAGACCCAGTACTTC.

In nucleotides, the CDR3 is TGTGCCAGCAGTAAGCAGGGGATGAGAGGAGAAAACATTCAGTACTTC. Residues: CASSKQGMRGENIQYF. V is TRBV28 and J is TRBJ2-4; D is possibly TRBD1 (6 bases). Trimming stripped 5 bases from V and 5 bases from J, with 19 bases between. Germline CDR1 MDHEN, CDR2 SYDVKM. The CDR3 has 16 residues. Complete variable domain (other parts from reference TRBV28 and TRBJ2-4): DVKVTQSSRYLVKRTGEKVFLECVQDMDHENMFWYRQDPGLGLRLIYFSYDVKMKEKGDIPEGYSVSREKKERFSLILESASTNQTSMYLCASSKQGMRGENIQYFGAGTRLSVL.

This sequence joins TRBV5-1 and TRBJ2-5, with TRBD1 matching over 8 bases. V dropped 4 bases and J dropped 0; count of bases not matched to a gene: 11. The CDR3 runs 17 residues. Germline CDR1 and CDR2: SGHRS and YFSETQ. This chain's CDR3 is CASSVGVPDRDQETQYF. For the CDR3, the DNA is TGCGCCAGCAGCGTGGGGGTCCCGGACAGGGACCAAGAGACCCAGTACTTC. Using reference TRBV5-1 and TRBJ2-5 for the parts outside the CDR3, the full variable domain is KAGVTQTPRYLIKTRGQQVTLSCSPISGHRSVSWYQQTPGQGLQFLFEYFSETQRNKGNFPGRFSGRQFSNSRSEMNVSTLELGDSALYLCASSVGVPDRDQETQYFGPGTRLLVL.

This clone was counted between two and nine times. The chain employs TRBV30 and TRBJ1-3; no clear D. Germline lookup yields CDR1 GTSNPN and CDR2 SVGIG (reference sequence). The CDR3 runs to 12 residues. Trimming took 0 bases from V and 4 from J, leaving 4 bases between them. CDR3 in DNA: TGTGCCTGGAGTGTAGAGGGAAACACCATATATTTT. This gives the protein CAWSVEGNTIYF.

This rearrangement joins TRBV27 to TRBJ2-5; perhaps TRBD2 as D (6 bases). There are 15 residues in the CDR3. The germline V and J ends were trimmed by 1 base and 1 base, with 10 bases remaining between them. The V gene's germline CDR1 is MNHEY and CDR2 SMNVEV (reference sequence). CDR3 nucleotides: TGTGCCAGCAGTTTATTGGGAGGCAGCCAAGAGACCCAGTACTTC. It is translated as CASSLLGGSQETQYF.

The chain has TRBV4-3 and TRBJ2-1; 9 bases map to TRBD2. Germline V gene data show CDR1 as LGHNA and CDR2 as YSLEER. Unmatched junction bases numbered 7, after V lost 3 bases and J lost 4 bases. The CDR3 is 16 residues long. The CDR3 loop is CASSHRRTSDYNEQFF. Here the CDR3 DNA reads TGCGCCAGCAGCCATAGAAGGACTAGCGATTACAATGAGCAGTTCTTC.

This clone was seen just once. Here the CDR3 DNA reads TGTGCCACCAGTGACCCGCGAGGGGAGCGGGGTAGCACAGATACGCAGTATTTT. This translates into CATSDPRGERGSTDTQYF. The chain joins TRBV24-1 to TRBJ2-3; 7 nucleotides agree with TRBD2. The ends lost 4 bases at V and 0 bases at J; junction bases unmatched: 12. This CDR3 comprises 18 residues. The germline V gene encodes CDR1 KGHDR and CDR2 SFDVKD.

The chain uses TRBV18 and TRBJ2-1, with TRBD1 matching 8 bases. Per germline, CDR1 KGHSH and CDR2 LQKENI. CDR3 size: 16 residues. V dropped 4 bases and J dropped 0; count of bases not matched to a gene: 5. CDR3 in amino acids: CASSRRQGSSYNEQFF. CDR3 bases: TGTGCCAGCTCACGCCGACAGGGGAGCTCCTACAATGAGCAGTTCTTC.

The rearrangement joins TRBV10-3 to TRBJ1-6; 7 bases are shared with TRBD1. V lost 6 bases and J lost 6; bases outside the gene matches: 5. In germline, CDR1 is ENHRY, CDR2 SYGVKD. This CDR3 has 14 residues. DNA of the CDR3: TGTGCCATCAGGAGGGACAGCTCTAATTCACCCCTCCACTTT. It yields the protein CAIRRDSSNSPLHF.

The chain recombines TRBV11-3 with TRBJ2-1, with D perhaps matching TRBD2 (6 bases). The CDR3 sequence is 13 residues long. V lost 5 bases and J 6 bases, leaving 11 bases between the germline ends. CDR1 is SGHNT and CDR2 is YENEEA in the germline V gene. The CDR3 DNA is TGTGCCAGCAGCCATACTAGCATCAATGAGCAGTTCTTC. Its protein is CASSHTSINEQFF.

This clone showed up just once. The chain employs TRBV2 and TRBJ2-1; D is possibly TRBD2 (5 bases). The germline CDR1 and CDR2 sequences are SNHLY and FYNNEI. V lost 8 bases, J lost 7 bases, and 15 bases lay in between. The CDR3 runs 13 residues. The chain's CDR3 is CASSVRGNNEQFF. The CDR3 DNA reads as TGTGCCAGCTCGGTCCGGGGTAATAATGAGCAGTTCTTC. Variable domain in full (rest from reference TRBV2 and TRBJ2-1): EPEVTQTPSHQVTQMGQEVILRCVPISNHLYFYWYRQILGQKVEFLVSFYNNEISEKSEIFDDQFSVERPDGSNFTLKIRSTKLEDSAMYFCASSVRGNNEQFFGPGTRLTVL.

CDR3 in amino acids: CASRDADREAGYTF. As DNA, the CDR3 is TGTGCCAGCAGGGACGCGGACAGGGAGGCTGGCTACACCTTC. The V and J genes are TRBV6-5 and TRBJ1-2; 8 bases align to TRBD1. Germline V gene data show CDR1 as MNHEY and CDR2 as SVGAGI. CDR3 length equals 14 residues. The ends lost 6 bases at V and 7 bases at J; junction bases unmatched: 10.

The CDR3, as DNA: TGTGCCGGTGCGGGGGGGGAGCCCTCTTATAATTCACCCCTCCACTTT. Translating it yields CAGAGGEPSYNSPLHF. The chain couples TRBV2 to TRBJ1-6, with D tentatively TRBD1 (5 bases). CDR3 length: 16 residues. V lost 11 bases and J 4 bases, leaving 21 bases between the germline ends. Germline CDR1 SNHLY, CDR2 FYNNEI. Supplemented by reference TRBV2 and TRBJ1-6, the full variable domain reads EPEVTQTPSHQVTQMGQEVILRCVPISNHLYFYWYRQILGQKVEFLVSFYNNEISEKSEIFDDQFSVERPDGSNFTLKIRSTKLEDSAMYFCAGAGGEPSYNSPLHFGNGTRLTVT.

The chain links TRBV7-9 to TRBJ2-5; 7 nucleotides match TRBD2. The germline CDR1 and CDR2 sequences are SEHNR and FQNEAQ (reference sequence). CDR3 length: 14 amino acids. The junction had 8 bases not matched to a gene; V was cut back by 5 bases and J by 5 bases. As DNA, the CDR3 is TGTGCCAGCAGCCACGGTCGGGGGGTTGAGACCCAGTACTTC. Translation: CASSHGRGVETQYF.

The chain couples TRBV7-6 to TRBJ2-2; D is possibly TRBD1 (5 bases). V lost 1 base and J lost 0, with 15 bases in between. CDR1 is SGHVS and CDR2 is FNYEAQ in the germline V gene. This CDR3 is built from 18 residues. The DNA of the CDR3 is TGTGCCAGCAGCTTAGAGGGGCCCATGGGCCCGAACACCGGGGAGCTGTTTTTT. Translating it yields CASSLEGPMGPNTGELFF. The full variable domain, with the rest looked up from reference TRBV7-6 and TRBJ2-2, is GAGVSQSPRYKVTKRGQDVALRCDPISGHVSLYWYRQALGQGPEFLTYFNYEAQQDKSGLPNDRFSAERPEGSISTLTIQRTEQRDSAMYRCASSLEGPMGPNTGELFFGEGSRLTVL.

This rearrangement joins TRBV7-9 to TRBJ2-7; no firm D call. CDR3 length equals 14 residues. Per germline, CDR1 SEHNR and CDR2 FQNEAQ (reference sequence). The germline V and J ends were trimmed by 4 bases and 0 bases, with 10 bases remaining between them. CDR3 nucleotides: TGTGCCAGCAGCTCCTTGGCCCTCTCCTACGAGCAGTACTTC. Its translation is CASSSLALSYEQYF.

V and J are TRBV11-2 and TRBJ2-5; D not certain. CDR3 size: 11 residues. The germline CDR1 and CDR2 sequences are SGHAT and FQNNGV. V lost 4 bases to trimming and J lost 5 bases, with 5 bases between them. The CDR3 loop reads CASSSPETQYF. As DNA, the CDR3 is TGTGCCAGCAGCTCCCCGGAGACCCAGTACTTC.

The DNA of the CDR3 is TGTGCCAGCAGTTTTGGCGGGGAAAAACTGTTTTTT. Residues: CASSFGGEKLFF. The V and J genes are TRBV28 and TRBJ1-4; no firm D call. V lost 3 bases and J lost 8, with 7 bases in between. CDR1 MDHEN and CDR2 SYDVKM come from the germline V gene. This CDR3 region has 12 residues.

For this clone: This same CDR3 is encoded by further DNA sequences in the sample. The chain is built from TRBV12-3 or TRBV12-4 and TRBJ1-1; no clear D gene. V lost 6 bases and J lost 0, with 8 bases in between. The CDR3 covers 13 residues. CDR3 amino acids: CASSPTVNTEAFF. Here the CDR3 DNA reads TGTGCCAGCAGCCCTACAGTGAACACTGAAGCTTTCTTT.

The chain links TRBV27 to TRBJ1-1; tentative D call: TRBD1 (6 bases). CDR1 and CDR2 from the germline V gene are MNHEY and SMNVEV (reference sequence). This CDR3 has 14 amino acids. V was shortened by 2 bases and J by 5 bases, with 12 bases between the two germline ends. CDR3 in amino acids: CASSLRGAGTEAFF. The CDR3 region has the DNA TGTGCCAGCAGTTTACGGGGGGCGGGGACTGAAGCTTTCTTT.